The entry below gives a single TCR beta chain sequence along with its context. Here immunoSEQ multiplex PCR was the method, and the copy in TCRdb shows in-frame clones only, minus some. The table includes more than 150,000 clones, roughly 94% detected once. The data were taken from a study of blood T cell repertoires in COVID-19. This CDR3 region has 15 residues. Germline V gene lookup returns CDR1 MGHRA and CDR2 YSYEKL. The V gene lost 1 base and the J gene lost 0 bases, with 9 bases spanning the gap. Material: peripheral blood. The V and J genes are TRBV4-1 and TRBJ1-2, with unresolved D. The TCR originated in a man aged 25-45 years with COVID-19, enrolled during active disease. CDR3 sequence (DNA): TGCGCCAGCAGCCAAGCCCCCACAGCTAACTATGGCTACACCTTC. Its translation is CASSQAPTANYGYTF.